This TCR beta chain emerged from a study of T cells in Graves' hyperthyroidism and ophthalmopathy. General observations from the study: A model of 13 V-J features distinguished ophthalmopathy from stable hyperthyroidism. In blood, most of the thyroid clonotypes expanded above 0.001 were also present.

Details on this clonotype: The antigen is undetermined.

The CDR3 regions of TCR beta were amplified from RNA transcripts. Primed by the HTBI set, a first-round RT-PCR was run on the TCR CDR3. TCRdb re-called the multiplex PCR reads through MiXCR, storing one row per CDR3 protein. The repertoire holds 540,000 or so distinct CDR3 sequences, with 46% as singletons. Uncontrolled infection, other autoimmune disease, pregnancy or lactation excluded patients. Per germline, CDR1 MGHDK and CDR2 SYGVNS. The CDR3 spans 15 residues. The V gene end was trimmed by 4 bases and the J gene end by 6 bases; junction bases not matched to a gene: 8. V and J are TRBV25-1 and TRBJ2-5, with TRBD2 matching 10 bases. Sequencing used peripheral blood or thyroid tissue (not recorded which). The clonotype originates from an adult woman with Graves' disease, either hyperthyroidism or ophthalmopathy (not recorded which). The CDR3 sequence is CASSGLAGVGKTQYF. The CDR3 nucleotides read TGTGCCAGCAGTGGTCTAGCGGGAGTTGGAAAGACCCAGTACTTC.